This passage covers 10 T cell receptor beta chains from one sample sequenced in a study of OX40 agonist ivuxolimab in advanced cancers. Some clones are missing from TCRdb's copy, which holds only in-frame ones; the method was immunoSEQ multiplex PCR. The table shows 65,000 to 95,000 clones, with around 87% occurring only once. This sample comprised CD4+ or CD8+ T cells sorted from blood, obtained in a trial of the OX40 agonist ivuxolimab. All receptors derive from an adult with an advanced solid tumor such as melanoma, head and neck, liver or kidney cancer.

This chain links TRBV7-9 with TRBJ2-2; D possibly corresponds to TRBD2 (7 bases). This CDR3 region has 15 residues. V lost 5 bases, J lost 2 bases, and 12 bases lay in between. Germline CDR1 is SEHNR and CDR2 is FQNEAQ (reference sequence). The CDR3 loop reads CASSRAGANTGELFF. For the CDR3, the DNA is TGTGCCAGCAGCCGGGCGGGGGCTAACACCGGGGAGCTGTTTTTT.

This clone was observed a single time. The chain uses TRBV5-4 and TRBJ2-3, with D perhaps TRBD2 (5 bases). This CDR3 has 16 amino acids. Per the germline V gene, CDR1 is SGHNT and CDR2 is YYREEE (reference sequence). The V end lost 2 bases, the J end lost 1 base, and 14 bases lay between the germline ends. CDR3 in DNA: TGTGCCAGCAGCTTAGGCGGGCGGTCTGGCACAGATACGCAGTATTTT. Translated: CASSLGGRSGTDTQYF. The variable domain in full, with the rest retrieved from reference TRBV5-4 and TRBJ2-3, is ETGVTQSPTHLIKTRGQQVTLRCSSQSGHNTVSWYQQALGQGPQFIFQYYREEENGRGNFPPRFSGLQFPNYSSELNVNALELDDSALYLCASSLGGRSGTDTQYFGPGTRLTVL.

This rearrangement joins TRBV28 to TRBJ1-5; a possible D gene is TRBD1 (5 bases). V was cut by 2 bases and J by 1 base, with 12 bases left in between. The length of the CDR3 is 16 residues. From germline, CDR1 is MDHEN and CDR2 SYDVKM. In nucleotides, the CDR3 is TGTGCCAGCAGTTTAGCGCAGGGCTTGAGCAATCAGCCCCAGCATTTT. Translated: CASSLAQGLSNQPQHF.

The chain recombines TRBV6-5 with TRBJ2-5, with unresolved D. The length of the CDR3 is 13 residues. The V end was cut by 5 bases, the J end by 7 bases, with 14 bases between. Germline V gene data show CDR1 as MNHEY and CDR2 as SVGAGI. The CDR3 DNA reads as TGTGCCAGCAGTGATTCGGGTATCGGGACCCAGTACTTC. It encodes CASSDSGIGTQYF.

The genes are TRBV18 and TRBJ1-1; D is perhaps TRBD1 (5 bases). The CDR3 loop spans 15 amino acids. The V gene's germline CDR1 is KGHSH and CDR2 LQKENI. V was trimmed by 1 base and J by 5 bases, leaving 14 bases between them. For the CDR3, the DNA is TGTGCCAGCTCACCACTCGGTGGACAATTAACTGAAGCTTTCTTT. It yields the protein CASSPLGGQLTEAFF.

V usage is TRBV27 and J usage is TRBJ2-7; the D gene is possibly TRBD1 (6 bases). V lost 2 bases, J lost 4 bases, and 9 bases lay in between. The CDR3 is made up of 13 amino acids. Looked up from germline, CDR1 is MNHEY and CDR2 is SMNVEV (reference sequence). The chain's CDR3 is CASSLKDSYEQYF. In DNA form, the CDR3 reads TGTGCCAGCAGTTTAAAGGACAGTTACGAGCAGTACTTC.

The chain links TRBV7-2 to TRBJ2-7, with a possible D match to TRBD2 (5 bases). Germline CDR1 and CDR2: SGHTA and FQGNSA. The CDR3 loop spans 13 amino acids. Deletions cut 2 bases from V and 2 bases from J, with 7 bases between. CDR3 in amino acids: CASSLRTPYEQYF. The CDR3 coding sequence is TGTGCCAGCAGCTTACGGACTCCCTACGAGCAGTACTTC.

This chain joins TRBV5-1 and TRBJ2-5; tentative D call: TRBD1 (5 bases). Germline CDR1 and CDR2: SGHRS and YFSETQ. This CDR3 comprises 15 residues. Trimming stripped 3 bases from V and 5 bases from J, with 17 bases between. In DNA form, the CDR3 reads TGCGCCAGCAGCTCGTCGGGCAGGGCAGGGGAGACCCAGTACTTC. Protein sequence: CASSSSGRAGETQYF.

V and J are TRBV19 and TRBJ1-2; D may be TRBD1 (5 bases). Germline CDR1 reads LNHDA; CDR2 reads SQIVND (reference sequence). The CDR3 extends over 17 amino acids. The V end was cut by 6 bases, the J end by 2 bases, with 22 bases between. The CDR3 sequence is CASSGSLGTDKNYGYTF. The CDR3 nucleotides are TGTGCCAGTAGCGGGAGCCTAGGGACCGACAAAAACTATGGCTACACCTTC.

The rearrangement links TRBV7-3 to TRBJ2-6; D is undetermined. This CDR3 region has 14 residues. Looked up from germline, CDR1 is SGHTA and CDR2 is FQGTGA. V lost 3 bases, J lost 3 bases, and 6 bases lay in between. CDR3 sequence: CASSFSGGANVLTF. In DNA form, the CDR3 reads TGTGCCAGCAGCTTTAGTGGTGGGGCCAACGTCCTGACTTTC.